The clone carrying this T cell receptor beta chain was seen only a few times. The antigen is not known. This specimen belongs to a study of T cell responses to AZD1222 COVID-19 vaccine. The protocol was immunoSEQ multiplex PCR, while the TCRdb copy is restricted to in-frame clones and leaves out a portion. The sample lists around 150,000 clones; approximately 88% were seen once. Germline V gives CDR1 SGHVS, CDR2 FNYEAQ. The CDR3 length is 15 residues. Trimming left V 0 bases short and J 4 bases short, with 10 bases between. General study results and limits: An increase in Spike-specific TCR breadth and depth was observed after two AZD1222 doses. Only 5 to 7 individuals given AZD1222 were seropositive at baseline. Donor demographics were predominantly white British with a female majority; clonal diversity may be underestimated.

This chain uses TRBV7-6 with TRBJ1-5, with D tentatively TRBD1 (6 bases). The receptor comes from an adult in good health. The sample consisted of peripheral blood, taken on day 0 of AZD1222 vaccination. The CDR3 loop is CASSLAGQGNQPQHF. In DNA form, the CDR3 reads TGTGCCAGCAGCTTAGCCGGGCAGGGGAATCAGCCCCAGCATTTT.